The following is a T cell receptor beta chain sequence with its context. Produced via immunoSEQ multiplex PCR; TCRdb's table is partial and in-frame only. This sample carries 110,000 or so clones, roughly 94% of them seen once, and the ten largest clones take 3.5% to 4%. These data come from a study of brain T cells in children with intractable seizures. Germline-derived CDR1 and CDR2 are SGDLS and YYNGEE. V was pared by 4 bases and J by 0 bases, with 13 bases between. The CDR3 contains 16 residues. The chain joins TRBV9 to TRBJ2-2, with TRBD1 as a possible D gene (7 bases). The source was peripheral blood, collected at surgery. The receptor's source is a boy in the first two years of life with hemimegalencephaly and intractable seizures. CDR3 protein: CASSPRRGANTGELFF. CDR3 nucleotides: TGTGCCAGCAGCCCCCGCAGGGGGGCGAACACCGGGGAGCTGTTTTTT.